This is a list of T cell receptor beta chains from one sample in a study of response to subunit inactivated influenza vaccine. TCRdb passed the RT-PCR reads through MiXCR, listing each CDR3 protein once. The sample consists of 500,000 to 600,000 distinct CDR3 sequences, 12% of them appearing once. The material sequenced was PBMCs from blood, taken on the day of vaccination. The receptors come from a man aged 50 or older who received an inactivated influenza vaccine. Each CDR3 is given with its conserved first and last residue. The D gene is left open where the match is weak. A row's size may be missing; if present it is once, few, many or a size class.

v_call: TRBV29-1; clone_size: .; j_call: TRBJ2-5; cdr3_length: 14; d_call: TRBD1; cdr3_nt: TGCAGCGTTGTGTCCAGCAGGGGGCGGCAGACCCAGTACTTC; cdr3_aa: CSVVSSRGRQTQYF
v_call: TRBV6-1; clone_size: .; j_call: TRBJ1-5; cdr3_length: 14; d_call: .; cdr3_nt: TGTGCCAGCAGCCCTAGGGGGGGACCTCAGCCCCAGCATTTT; cdr3_aa: CASSPRGGPQPQHF
v_call: TRBV11-2; clone_size: many; j_call: TRBJ2-1; cdr3_length: 18; d_call: TRBD2; cdr3_nt: TGTGCCAGCAGCGAGTCCGGGACTAGTACCGTTGGGGCCAATGAGCAGTTCTTC; cdr3_aa: CASSESGTSTVGANEQFF
v_call: TRBV28; clone_size: few; j_call: TRBJ2-7; cdr3_length: 14; d_call: .; cdr3_nt: TGTGCCAGCAGTCAAACTCCGGTCACCTACGAGCAGTACTTC; cdr3_aa: CASSQTPVTYEQYF
v_call: TRBV12-3/TRBV12-4; clone_size: .; j_call: TRBJ2-3; cdr3_length: 14; d_call: .; cdr3_nt: TGTGCCAGCAGTTTAGCGCTCTACACAGATACGCAGTATTTT; cdr3_aa: CASSLALYTDTQYF
v_call: TRBV11-2; clone_size: .; j_call: TRBJ2-1; cdr3_length: 17; d_call: TRBD2; cdr3_nt: TGTGCCAGCAGCCCCACCACGGGGGGGACGACCTACAATGAGCAGTTCTTC; cdr3_aa: CASSPTTGGTTYNEQFF
v_call: TRBV10-3; clone_size: .; j_call: TRBJ2-2; cdr3_length: 16; d_call: .; cdr3_nt: TGTGCCGTGTTAGGGGGAGTGTTAGAGAACACCGGGGAGCTGTTTTTT; cdr3_aa: CAVLGGVLENTGELFF
v_call: TRBV12-3/TRBV12-4; clone_size: many; j_call: TRBJ2-7; cdr3_length: 13; d_call: .; cdr3_nt: TGTGCCAGCAGTTTCGCCGTGGGGTACGAGCAGTACTTC; cdr3_aa: CASSFAVGYEQYF
v_call: TRBV5-6; clone_size: .; j_call: TRBJ2-7; cdr3_length: 14; d_call: .; cdr3_nt: TGTGCCAGCAGCACGGGAATGTCCCCCTACGAGCAGTACTTC; cdr3_aa: CASSTGMSPYEQYF
v_call: TRBV10-3; clone_size: few; j_call: TRBJ2-1; cdr3_length: 14; d_call: TRBD1; cdr3_nt: TGTGCCATCTCTCCAGGGGGCTCAGGCAATGAGCAGTTCTTC; cdr3_aa: CAISPGGSGNEQFF
v_call: TRBV12-3/TRBV12-4; clone_size: .; j_call: TRBJ2-3; cdr3_length: 14; d_call: .; cdr3_nt: TGTGCCAGCAGTTTAAGAGCCCGGTTGAATACGCAGTATTTT; cdr3_aa: CASSLRARLNTQYF
v_call: TRBV7-9; clone_size: .; j_call: TRBJ2-1; cdr3_length: 14; d_call: .; cdr3_nt: TGTGCCAGCAGCTTAGTATCATCGGCATACGAGCAGTTCTTC; cdr3_aa: CASSLVSSAYEQFF
v_call: TRBV5-1; clone_size: many; j_call: TRBJ1-1; cdr3_length: 15; d_call: TRBD1; cdr3_nt: TGCGCCAGCAGCATCGGGACAGGGCGGTTTACTGAAGCTTTCTTT; cdr3_aa: CASSIGTGRFTEAFF
v_call: TRBV5-6; clone_size: few; j_call: TRBJ1-2; cdr3_length: 13; d_call: .; cdr3_nt: TGTGCCAGCAGCTTCGAACGGTTCTATGGCTACACCTTC; cdr3_aa: CASSFERFYGYTF
v_call: TRBV10-3; clone_size: few; j_call: TRBJ1-1; cdr3_length: 13; d_call: .; cdr3_nt: TGTGCCATCGGAGACTGGGAGAACACTGAAGCTTTCTTT; cdr3_aa: CAIGDWENTEAFF
v_call: TRBV29-1; clone_size: .; j_call: TRBJ2-1; cdr3_length: 12; d_call: .; cdr3_nt: TGCAGCGTCGGACAGCCCTACAATGAGCAGTTCTTC; cdr3_aa: CSVGQPYNEQFF
v_call: TRBV5-1; clone_size: few; j_call: TRBJ1-1; cdr3_length: 15; d_call: .; cdr3_nt: TGCGCCAGCAGCTTGACAGGGACACTGAACACTGAAGCTTTCTTT; cdr3_aa: CASSLTGTLNTEAFF